This TCR beta chain was identified in a study of CD8 T cells in ankylosing spondylitis. The sample holds many counts of this clonotype. What it binds is unknown. This CDR3 spans 15 amino acids. The junction had 5 bases not matched to a gene; V was cut back by 0 bases and J by 7 bases. Germline loops: CDR1 KGHDR, CDR2 SFDVKD. TCRdb reprocessed the 5' RACE reads with MiXCR, giving one entry per CDR3 protein. Here the sample spans more than 250,000 distinct CDR3 sequences, 7.5% to 9% being singletons. General study findings and limits: Ankylosing spondylitis blood seemed to carry a telltale TCR beta motif made of about 8 highly homologous variants. It was reported that disease-linked clones were significantly enriched in matched ankylosing spondylitis synovial fluid. Clones linked to the disease showed a CD8+ phenotype. They occurred at relatively low frequencies in peripheral blood.

The sequence derives from a male donor with ankylosing spondylitis. The chain recombines TRBV24-1 with TRBJ2-1; TRBD2 aligns across 7 bases. The specimen was blood, either unsorted or a sorted T cell fraction (not recorded which). The CDR3 spells CATSDLRREWNEQFF. The CDR3 coding sequence is TGTGCCACCAGTGATTTGCGGCGGGAGTGGAATGAGCAGTTCTTC.